This T cell receptor beta chain was documented in a study of blood T cell repertoires in COVID-19. Germline V CDR1 and CDR2: MNHNY, SVGAGI (reference sequence). CDR3 length: 14 amino acids. The V end lost 6 bases, the J end lost 2 bases, and 12 bases lay between the germline ends. Profiled with immunoSEQ multiplex PCR; TCRdb holds only in-frame clones, not every one. Of more than 55,000 clones listed, 65% to 80% were seen once; the top ten hold 32%. The TCR comes from a human donor in a cohort sampled during active COVID-19. Specimen: peripheral blood. This rearrangement joins TRBV6-6 to TRBJ2-3; TRBD2 is a possible D gene (5 bases). CDR3 amino acids: CASSLPGYTDTQYF. The CDR3 DNA is TGTGCCAGCAGCCTCCCGGGGTACACAGATACGCAGTATTTT.